This T cell receptor (beta chain) was sequenced for a study of CD8+ T cells in alopecia areata. Across the study: Patients in the treated group were given tofacitinib by mouth, 5 to 10 mg twice a day. Dosing spanned 6 to 18 months on tofacitinib, then 6 months off drug. Whole-study findings and limits: In lesional scalp, particularly from alopecia totalis/universalis, clonality was higher than in normal scalp. Between patients, shared TCR sequences were less clear than in mice. This was possibly due in part to HLA diversity in the patient population.

Remarks on this clone: The antigen is unknown.

The treatment denotes: oral pan-JAK inhibitor, 5-10 mg twice daily. The CDR3 sequence is 16 residues long. Germline loops: CDR1 SGHRS, CDR2 YFSETQ. Trimming cost V 1 base and J 1 base, with 14 bases left between them. cDNA reverse transcribed from extracted RNA served as the sequencing template. Profiling relied on immunoSEQ multiplex PCR, and the TCRdb table lists in-frame clones only, not all of them. The sample has 150,000 to 250,000 clones; 55% to 75% are singletons. The specimen comprised CD4+ T cells sorted from blood, sampled at week 24, from a patient treated with tofacitinib. This TCR came from a human donor with alopecia areata. This chain links TRBV5-1 with TRBJ1-1; D is undetermined. The CDR3 coding sequence is TGCGCCAGCAGCTTGACGATGGCAGGACCGAACACTGAAGCTTTCTTT. Residues: CASSLTMAGPNTEAFF.